The source of this T cell receptor (beta chain) is a study of shared clonotypes between healthy human individuals. A note on this clone: Other DNA sequences in the same sample also yield this CDR3.

Germline V gene sequence: CDR1 SEHNR, CDR2 FQNEAQ (reference sequence). The CDR3 spans 13 residues. V was shortened by 0 bases and J by 4 bases, with 4 bases between the two germline ends. TCRdb's table, derived via immunoSEQ multiplex PCR, lists solely in-frame clones and lacks some. The sample holds roughly 2 million clones, 85% to 95% seen once. This receptor was taken from a man aged 18-30 years in good health. This sequence joins TRBV7-9 and TRBJ2-1; D gene unclear. Sequencing input: naive CD4+ T cells sorted from blood. Regarding subset: CD45RA+ positively selected. The CDR3 region is CASSLATYNEQFF. CDR3 nucleotide sequence: TGTGCCAGCAGCTTAGCGACTTACAATGAGCAGTTCTTC. The complete variable domain, with remaining parts taken from reference TRBV7-9 and TRBJ2-1, reads DTGVSQNPRHKITKRGQNVTFRCDPISEHNRLYWYRQTLGQGPEFLTYFQNEAQLEKSRLLSDRFSAERPKGSFSTLEIQRTEQGDSAMYLCASSLATYNEQFFGPGTRLTVL.